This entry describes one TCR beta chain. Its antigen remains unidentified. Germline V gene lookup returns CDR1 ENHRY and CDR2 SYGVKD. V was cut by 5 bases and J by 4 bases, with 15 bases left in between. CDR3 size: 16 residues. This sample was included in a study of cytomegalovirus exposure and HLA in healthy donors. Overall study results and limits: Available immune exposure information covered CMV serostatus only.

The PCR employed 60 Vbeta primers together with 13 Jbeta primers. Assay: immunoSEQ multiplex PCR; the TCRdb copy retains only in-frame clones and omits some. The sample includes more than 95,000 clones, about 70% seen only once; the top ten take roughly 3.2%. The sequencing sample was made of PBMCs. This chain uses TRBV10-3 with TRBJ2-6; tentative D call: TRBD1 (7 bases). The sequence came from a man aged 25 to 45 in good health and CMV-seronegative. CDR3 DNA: TGTGCCATCAGTCGCCCAGGGGGGTCCGGGGCCAACGTCCTGACTTTC. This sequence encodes CAISRPGGSGANVLTF.